This TCR beta chain was recovered during a study of Graves' ophthalmopathy and Graves' hyperthyroidism. In this sample, this clonotype turned up many times. What it binds is unknown. Overall study findings and caveats: Ophthalmopathy progression was predicted by the model at 70.59% sensitivity and about 74% specificity. Most clonotypes expanded in thyroid above 0.001 frequency were present in blood too.

Researchers took RNA transcripts and amplified TCR beta CDR3 regions from them. HTBI primers were used in a first-round RT-PCR, which preceded a second-round multiplex PCR. One entry per CDR3 protein results from TCRdb running MiXCR on the multiplex PCR reads. Among 600,000 to 700,000 distinct CDR3 sequences listed, 35% to 45% were seen once. The sequenced material came from peripheral blood. The sequence was collected from an adult man with Graves' ophthalmopathy.

In DNA form, the CDR3 reads TGTGCCAGCAGCTTCGGAGGAAACACCATATATTTT. Its translation is CASSFGGNTIYF. V gene TRBV7-2 combines with J gene TRBJ1-3; unclear D gene. CDR1 is SGHTA and CDR2 is FQGNSA in the germline V gene. Trimming left V 3 bases short and J 4 bases short, with 4 bases between. This CDR3 spans 12 amino acids.